The 30 T cell receptor beta chains given below trace back to one sample, sequenced in a study of T cells after yellow fever vaccination. TCRdb passed the 5' RACE reads through MiXCR, listing each CDR3 protein once. The sample shows roughly 520,000 distinct CDR3 sequences, 21% of them seen only once. The input for sequencing was PBMCs, taken 20 to 25 days after the first yellow fever vaccination. These receptors came from a man between 18 and 35 years old who received the YFV17D yellow fever vaccine.

This chain links TRBV7-9 with TRBJ1-2, with 8 positions matching TRBD1. Trimming took 3 bases from V and 4 from J; bases not matched to a gene: 7. CDR1 is SEHNR and CDR2 is FQNEAQ in the germline V gene (reference sequence). CDR3 length: 15 residues. The CDR3, as DNA: TGTGCCAGCAGCTTCCGTCCACAGGGGGGCTATGGCTACACCTTC. Protein product: CASSFRPQGGYGYTF.

The genes are TRBV7-6 and TRBJ2-1; 7 bases are a match to TRBD1. The CDR3 spans 14 residues. Per the germline V gene, CDR1 is SGHVS and CDR2 is FNYEAQ. The junction had 6 bases not matched to a gene; V was cut back by 5 bases and J by 5 bases. This CDR3 reads CASSQRQGHNEQFF. CDR3 sequence (DNA): TGTGCCAGCAGCCAAAGACAGGGACACAATGAGCAGTTCTTC. The variable domain in full, completed from reference TRBV7-6 and TRBJ2-1, reads GAGVSQSPRYKVTKRGQDVALRCDPISGHVSLYWYRQALGQGPEFLTYFNYEAQQDKSGLPNDRFSAERPEGSISTLTIQRTEQRDSAMYRCASSQRQGHNEQFFGPGTRLTVL.

This rearrangement joins TRBV5-4 to TRBJ2-2, with 11 bases fitting TRBD2. The V and J ends lost 3 bases and 4 bases, in that order; junction bases with no gene match: 8. Germline CDR1 is SGHNT and CDR2 is YYREEE (reference sequence). The CDR3 has 17 residues. Here the CDR3 reads CASSYGSGGASTGELFF. The CDR3 nucleotides are TGTGCCAGCAGCTACGGTAGCGGGGGGGCCTCCACCGGGGAGCTGTTTTTT.

The CDR3 DNA follows: TGCAGCGTTGAAGATCAGCGGGGGGGTCCCGGGGAGCTGTTTTTT. It translates to CSVEDQRGGPGELFF. The J gene is TRBJ2-2, the V gene TRBV29-1; 10 bases match TRBD2. Germline CDR1 SQVTM, CDR2 ANQGSEA. J was trimmed by 6 bases and V by 0 bases; bases with no gene match: 4. The CDR3 has 15 amino acids.

This clonotype occurred a few times. The rearrangement links TRBV7-2 to TRBJ2-2; D call uncertain. Germline CDR1 reads SGHTA; CDR2 reads FQGNSA. Trimming removed 7 bases from V and 0 bases from J, with 9 bases in between. This CDR3 is 14 amino acids long. CDR3 coding DNA: TGTGCCAGCATCTCCCAGCCGAACACCGGGGAGCTGTTTTTT. Encoded protein: CASISQPNTGELFF. The entire variable domain, with the rest obtained from reference TRBV7-2 and TRBJ2-2, is as follows: GAGVSQSPSNKVTEKGKDVELRCDPISGHTALYWYRQSLGQGLEFLIYFQGNSAPDKSGLPSDRFSAERTGGSVSTLTIQRTQQEDSAVYLCASISQPNTGELFFGEGSRLTVL.

The rearrangement links TRBV6-1 to TRBJ1-1; a weak D match, TRBD1 (5 bases). From germline, CDR1 is MNHNS and CDR2 SASEGT. V lost 5 bases, J lost 5 bases, and 12 bases lay in between. This CDR3 spans 13 amino acids. The CDR3, as DNA: TGTGCCAGCAGTCCCCCGGGGGGAACTGAAGCTTTCTTT. Its translation: CASSPPGGTEAFF.

The chain couples TRBV5-4 to TRBJ2-6; 8 bases map to TRBD1. Germline lookup yields CDR1 SGHNT and CDR2 YYREEE (reference sequence). This CDR3 contains 15 residues. Trimming removed 5 bases from V and 2 bases from J; junction bases left unmatched: 3. The DNA of the CDR3 is TGTGCCAGCAGGGACAGGGTGGCTGGGGCCAACGTCCTGACTTTC. Translated: CASRDRVAGANVLTF.

This clonotype was seen a few times. V and J are TRBV6-5 and TRBJ1-2, with D maybe TRBD1 (6 bases). Germline V gene sequence: CDR1 MNHEY, CDR2 SVGAGI. The CDR3 length is 15 residues. The V gene lost 2 bases and the J gene lost 1 base, with 11 bases spanning the gap. In nucleotides, the CDR3 is TGTGCCAGCAGTTACCCCCTGGACAGTAACTATGGCTACACCTTC. Translation: CASSYPLDSNYGYTF.

This clonotype has a handful of counts. The V gene is TRBV20-1, the J gene TRBJ1-1; no firm D call. V lost 0 bases, J lost 1 base, and 9 bases lay in between. CDR1 and CDR2 (germline): DFQATT, SNEGSKA (reference sequence). This CDR3 is built from 14 residues. CDR3 DNA sequence: TGCAGTGCTAGAGATCGGAGACAGAACACTGAAGCTTTCTTT. Its protein is CSARDRRQNTEAFF.

The rearrangement links TRBV10-3 to TRBJ2-3; 13 bases fit TRBD2. After removal of 5 bases from V and 3 bases from J, the junction contained 2 bases not matched to a gene. This CDR3 is built from 15 residues. Germline CDR1 reads ENHRY; CDR2 reads SYGVKD. The CDR3 here is CAISTSGGATDTQYF. CDR3 nucleotides: TGTGCCATCAGTACTAGCGGGGGGGCTACAGATACGCAGTATTTT.

This clonotype has at least ten counts. The V call is TRBV12-3 or TRBV12-4, the J call TRBJ1-1, with D tentatively TRBD1 (5 bases). This CDR3 has 13 amino acids. Trimming stripped 6 bases from V and 0 bases from J, with 8 bases between. CDR3 sequence: CASRLGVNTEAFF. In nucleotides, the CDR3 is TGTGCCAGCAGGTTGGGGGTGAACACTGAAGCTTTCTTT.

This chain links TRBV28 with TRBJ2-7; tentatively, D is TRBD2 (6 bases). The CDR3 totals 15 residues. Germline values: CDR1 MDHEN, CDR2 SYDVKM. Trimming removed 4 bases at V and 0 bases at J, with 13 bases between. The CDR3 region has the DNA TGTGCCAGCAGTTCAGGGACTGAAAGCTCCTACGAGCAGTACGTC. Translated, it gives CASSSGTESSYEQYV.

Of note for this clonotype: A much larger clone differs from this one at a single base, so this may be a read error. This chain links TRBV5-1 with TRBJ2-5, with TRBD2 as a possible D gene (6 bases). The germline gives CDR1 SGHRS, CDR2 YFSETQ. The CDR3 extends over 13 amino acids. The CDR3 bases are TGCGCCAGGAGCTTAACGGGGGACGAGACCCAGTACTTC. This encodes CARSLTGDETQYF.

V and J are TRBV7-6 and TRBJ2-7; the match to TRBD2 covers 13 bases. The CDR3 runs to 16 residues. Germline trimming cut 5 bases from V and 0 bases from J; bases unmatched to any gene: 4. Germline CDR1 is SGHVS and CDR2 is FNYEAQ. CDR3 sequence reads: CASSIRTSGGSYEQYF. CDR3 DNA sequence: TGTGCCAGCAGCATCCGGACTAGCGGGGGCTCCTACGAGCAGTACTTC.

This clonotype was counted many times. The chain joins TRBV4-3 to TRBJ2-2; D ambiguous. Germline CDR1 reads LGHNA; CDR2 reads YSLEER. V was clipped by 2 bases and J by 6 bases, with 10 bases between them. This CDR3 spans 14 amino acids. CDR3 in amino acids: CASSQPQGSGELFF. DNA of the CDR3: TGCGCCAGCAGCCAACCCCAAGGATCCGGGGAGCTGTTTTTT.

The CDR3, as DNA: TGTGCCAGCAGCACCACCGGGCTGGGGACAGTTTTTGCTAGCACAGATACGCAGTATTTT. Translated, it gives CASSTTGLGTVFASTDTQYF. The V gene is TRBV9, the J gene TRBJ2-3; 7 nucleotides line up with TRBD1. The germline CDR1 and CDR2 sequences are SGDLS and YYNGEE. The CDR3 loop spans 20 amino acids. The ends lost 4 bases at V and 0 bases at J; junction bases unmatched: 20.

The rearrangement joins TRBV5-8 to TRBJ1-2, with a tentative D call TRBD1 (6 bases). Trimming left V 4 bases short and J 6 bases short, with 16 bases between. This CDR3 region has 14 residues. The germline gives CDR1 SGHTS, CDR2 YDEGEE. The chain's CDR3 is CASSPTQGIDGYTF. CDR3 DNA sequence: TGTGCCAGCAGCCCCACGCAGGGGATCGATGGCTACACCTTC.

This clonotype was observed a handful of times. This sequence joins TRBV7-3 and TRBJ1-1, with a tentative D call TRBD1 (6 bases). Trimming cost V 4 bases and J 8 bases, with 14 bases left between them. Looked up from germline, CDR1 is SGHTA and CDR2 is FQGTGA. The CDR3 spans 13 residues. The CDR3 sequence: CASSSRQDREAFF. CDR3 coding DNA: TGTGCCAGCAGCTCTAGACAAGACAGGGAAGCTTTCTTT. Filled out from reference TRBV7-3 and TRBJ1-1, the complete variable domain reads GAGVSQTPSNKVTEKGKYVELRCDPISGHTALYWYRQSLGQGPEFLIYFQGTGAADDSGLPNDRFFAVRPEGSVSTLKIQRTERGDSAVYLCASSSRQDREAFFGQGTRLTVV.

The chain is built from TRBV5-7 and TRBJ1-6; a possible D gene is TRBD1 (6 bases). TRBV5-7 is treated as an ORF (open reading frame) with a function not yet certain. CDR3 length: 14 residues. Trimming shortened V by 4 bases and J by 5 bases, and 10 bases separated the two germline ends. The DNA of the CDR3 is TGTGCCAGCAGCCTCGACAGGAATAATTCACCCCTCCACTTT. Translation gives CASSLDRNNSPLHF.

This clonotype has ten or more counts. The V call is TRBV4-1, the J call TRBJ2-7, with 9 bases lining up with TRBD1. V was pared by 1 base and J by 3 bases, with 4 bases of the junction left unmatched. CDR1 is MGHRA and CDR2 is YSYEKL in the germline V gene. The CDR3 length is 15 residues. CDR3: CASSQGDRGNYEQYF. The CDR3 DNA reads TGCGCCAGCAGCCAAGGCGACAGGGGGAACTACGAGCAGTACTTC.

The chain links TRBV7-2 to TRBJ1-2; 8 nucleotides align to TRBD1. The CDR3 has 18 residues. Unmatched junction bases numbered 13, after V lost 0 bases and J lost 4 bases. Per the germline V gene, CDR1 is SGHTA and CDR2 is FQGNSA. The CDR3 reads CASSLAPIPGQGGYGYTF. CDR3 coding DNA: TGTGCCAGCAGCTTAGCCCCCATACCCGGACAGGGAGGCTATGGCTACACCTTC. Full variable domain (remainder filled in from reference TRBV7-2 and TRBJ1-2): GAGVSQSPSNKVTEKGKDVELRCDPISGHTALYWYRQSLGQGLEFLIYFQGNSAPDKSGLPSDRFSAERTGGSVSTLTIQRTQQEDSAVYLCASSLAPIPGQGGYGYTFGSGTRLTVV.

This clonotype was recorded at least ten times. The rearrangement links TRBV15 to TRBJ2-5; D ambiguous. Germline V CDR1 and CDR2: LNHNV, YYDKDF (reference sequence). The CDR3 runs to 14 residues. V was cut by 0 bases and J by 1 base, with 6 bases left in between. The CDR3 loop reads CATSRDYTQETQYF. CDR3 in DNA: TGTGCCACCAGCAGAGATTACACCCAAGAGACCCAGTACTTC.

This clonotype was seen a handful of times. The rearrangement uses TRBV10-3 and TRBJ2-1; D is unclear. V dropped 2 bases and J dropped 4 bases, with 6 bases sitting between them. The CDR3 has 13 residues. Germline loops: CDR1 ENHRY, CDR2 SYGVKD. DNA of the CDR3: TGTGCCATCAGTGAGGCACAGTACAATGAGCAGTTCTTC. Translation: CAISEAQYNEQFF.

This clonotype has more than one count but fewer than ten. The chain has TRBV27 and TRBJ2-7, with 12 bases lining up with TRBD1. The J segment lost 5 bases and the V segment lost 5 bases, leaving 7 bases of the junction unmatched. This CDR3 is built from 15 residues. Germline CDR1 is MNHEY and CDR2 is SMNVEV (reference sequence). The CDR3 sequence: CASSKTGTGGHEQYF. The DNA of the CDR3 is TGTGCCAGCAGTAAGACCGGGACAGGGGGCCACGAGCAGTACTTC.

This chain joins TRBV2 and TRBJ2-7; D possibly corresponds to TRBD2 (5 bases). There are 13 residues in the CDR3. Germline CDR1 is SNHLY and CDR2 is FYNNEI. The ends were cut back, 7 bases at V and 0 bases at J, with 10 bases in the middle. The CDR3 nucleotides are TGTGCCAGCACGGACTCCATCTCCTACGAGCAGTACGTC. It codes for CASTDSISYEQYV.

This clonotype came up a few times. The chain recombines TRBV20-1 with TRBJ2-1, with a possible D match to TRBD2 (5 bases). Between the trimmed V and J ends, which lost 3 bases and 6 bases, there was a span of 9 bases. The germline gives CDR1 DFQATT, CDR2 SNEGSKA (reference sequence). CDR3 length: 12 residues. Written as DNA, the CDR3 is TGCAGTGCTAGGGAAGAGGGCAATGAGCAGTTCTTC. Translated: CSAREEGNEQFF.

The J gene is TRBJ2-7, the V gene TRBV12-3 or TRBV12-4; D not certain. Trimming took off 5 bases at V and 3 bases at J, with 17 bases between the two ends. The CDR3 covers 15 residues. This CDR3 is CASSEHSGRRYEQYF. The CDR3 DNA reads as TGTGCCAGCAGTGAACACAGTGGCCGCCGCTACGAGCAGTACTTC.

The rearrangement links TRBV7-2 to TRBJ2-5; D may correspond to TRBD1 or TRBD2 (5 bases each). The CDR3 runs 13 residues. The V and J ends lost 5 bases and 3 bases respectively, with 10 bases between them. Germline CDR1 SGHTA, CDR2 FQGNSA. CDR3 residues: CASSTGREETQYF. The CDR3 DNA is TGTGCCAGCAGCACGGGACGGGAAGAGACCCAGTACTTC.

The table lists this clonotype with a few counts. This chain links TRBV27 with TRBJ2-7; D tentatively reads TRBD1 or TRBD2 (6 bases each). V was trimmed by 6 bases and J by 1 base, leaving 10 bases between them. The CDR3 spans 13 residues. Per germline, CDR1 MNHEY and CDR2 SMNVEV (reference sequence). Here the CDR3 reads CASRRGVSYEQYV. CDR3 nucleotide sequence: TGTGCCAGCAGAAGGGGGGTGTCCTACGAGCAGTACGTC.

This clonotype occurred a few times. The rearrangement uses TRBV6-2 or TRBV6-3 and TRBJ2-3; D perhaps matches TRBD2 (7 bases). Looked up from germline, CDR1 is MNHEY and CDR2 is SVGEGT. The V and J ends lost 6 bases and 2 bases respectively, with 15 bases between them. The CDR3 length is 15 residues. The CDR3 bases are TGTGCCAGCAGCGACCGGGGGGCCTACACAGATACGCAGTATTTT. It encodes CASSDRGAYTDTQYF.